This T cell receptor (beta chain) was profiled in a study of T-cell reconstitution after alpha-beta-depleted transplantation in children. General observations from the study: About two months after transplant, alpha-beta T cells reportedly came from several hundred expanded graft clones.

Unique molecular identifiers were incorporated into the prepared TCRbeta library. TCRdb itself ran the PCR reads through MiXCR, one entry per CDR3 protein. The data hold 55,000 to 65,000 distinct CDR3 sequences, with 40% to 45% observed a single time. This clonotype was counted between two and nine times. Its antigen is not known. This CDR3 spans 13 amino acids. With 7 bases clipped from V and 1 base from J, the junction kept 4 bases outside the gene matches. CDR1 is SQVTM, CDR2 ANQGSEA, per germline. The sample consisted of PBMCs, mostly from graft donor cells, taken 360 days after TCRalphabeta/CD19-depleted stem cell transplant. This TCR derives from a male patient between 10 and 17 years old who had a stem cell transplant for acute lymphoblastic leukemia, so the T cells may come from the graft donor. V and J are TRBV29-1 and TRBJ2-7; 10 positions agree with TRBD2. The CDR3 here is CSGSSGGSYEQYF. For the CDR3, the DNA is TGCAGCGGGTCTAGCGGGGGTTCCTACGAGCAGTACTTC.